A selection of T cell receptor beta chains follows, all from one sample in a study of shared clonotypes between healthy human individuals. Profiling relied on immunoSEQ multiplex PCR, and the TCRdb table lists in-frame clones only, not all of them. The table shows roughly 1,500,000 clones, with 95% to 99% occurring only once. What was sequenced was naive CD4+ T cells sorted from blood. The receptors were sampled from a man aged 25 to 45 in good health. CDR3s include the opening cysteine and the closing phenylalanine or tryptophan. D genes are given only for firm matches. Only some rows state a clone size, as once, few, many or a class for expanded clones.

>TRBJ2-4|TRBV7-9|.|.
CASSRFLDLAKNIQYF
TGTGCCAGCAGTCGATTTTTAGATTTAGCCAAAAACATTCAGTACTTC
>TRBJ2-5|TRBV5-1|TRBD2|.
CASSEMGLAGQETQYF
TGCGCCAGCAGCGAGATGGGACTAGCGGGGCAAGAGACCCAGTACTTC
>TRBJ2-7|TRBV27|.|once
CASSLVGGHEQYF
TGTGCCAGCAGTTTAGTGGGGGGGCACGAGCAGTACTTC
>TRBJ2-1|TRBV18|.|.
CASSPKTTVRGNEQFF
TGTGCCAGCTCACCAAAAACCACAGTTAGGGGCAATGAGCAGTTCTTC
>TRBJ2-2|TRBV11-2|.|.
CASSLIRGTATGELFF
TGTGCCAGCAGCTTAATACGGGGGACCGCCACCGGGGAGCTGTTTTTT
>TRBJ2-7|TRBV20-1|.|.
CSAAGLLEQYF
TGCAGTGCGGCGGGACTCCTAGAGCAGTACTTC
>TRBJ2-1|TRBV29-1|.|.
CSVDGVGQFF
TGCAGCGTTGATGGTGTGGGGCAGTTCTTC
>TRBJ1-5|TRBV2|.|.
CASSDSGAQPQHF
TGTGCCAGCAGTGACTCGGGGGCCCAGCCCCAGCATTTT
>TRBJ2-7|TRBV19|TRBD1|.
CASGQESMYEQYF
TGTGCCAGTGGACAGGAAAGTATGTACGAGCAGTACTTC
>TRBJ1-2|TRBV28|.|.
CASTLAGDYGYTF
TGTGCCAGCACCCTTGCAGGGGACTATGGCTACACCTTC
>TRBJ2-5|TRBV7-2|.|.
CASSLDGRAQETQYF
TGTGCCAGCAGCTTAGATGGCAGGGCCCAAGAGACCCAGTACTTC
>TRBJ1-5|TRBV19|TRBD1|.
CASSIGTGVYQPQHF
TGTGCCAGTAGTATAGGGACAGGGGTATATCAGCCCCAGCATTTT
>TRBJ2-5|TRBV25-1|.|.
CASSLTLGVETQYF
TGTGCCAGCAGTCTAACACTAGGGGTAGAGACCCAGTACTTC
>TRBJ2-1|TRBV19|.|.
CASRSAALSYNEQFF
TGTGCCAGTAGATCGGCAGCGCTTTCCTACAATGAGCAGTTCTTC
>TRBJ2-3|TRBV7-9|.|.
CASILGQGADTQYF
TGTGCCAGCATCCTGGGGCAGGGTGCAGATACGCAGTATTTT
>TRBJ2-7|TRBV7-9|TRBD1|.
CASSGRTGPAPPYEQYF
TGTGCCAGCAGCGGTAGGACAGGCCCGGCCCCTCCCTACGAGCAGTACTTC
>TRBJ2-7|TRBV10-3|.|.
CAISENQGISSYEQYF
TGTGCCATCAGTGAGAACCAGGGGATCAGCTCCTACGAGCAGTACTTC
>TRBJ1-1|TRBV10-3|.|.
CAISERKDKMNTEAFF
TGTGCCATCAGTGAGCGAAAGGACAAAATGAACACTGAAGCTTTCTTT
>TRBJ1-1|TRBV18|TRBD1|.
CASSPDRGTEAFF
TGTGCCAGCTCTCCGGACAGGGGTACTGAAGCTTTCTTT
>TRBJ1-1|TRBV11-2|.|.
CASSYTEEPFF
TGTGCCAGCAGCTACACAGAGGAGCCTTTCTTT
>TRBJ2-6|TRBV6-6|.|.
CASSPRAGANVLTF
TGTGCCAGCAGCCCGAGGGCTGGGGCCAACGTCCTGACTTTC
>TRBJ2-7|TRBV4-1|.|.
CASSQERQVSYEQYF
TGCGCCAGCAGCCAAGAGAGACAGGTGTCCTACGAGCAGTACTTC
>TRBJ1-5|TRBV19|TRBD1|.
CASSPTTTGLSNQPQHF
TGTGCCAGTAGTCCGACAACGACAGGGTTGAGCAATCAGCCCCAGCATTTT
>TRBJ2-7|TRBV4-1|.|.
CASSQVQGGTYEQYF
TGCGCCAGCAGCCAAGTACAGGGAGGGACCTACGAGCAGTACTTC
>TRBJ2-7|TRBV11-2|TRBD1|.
CASSLRTGDRYEQYF
TGTGCCAGCAGCCTCAGGACAGGGGACCGCTACGAGCAGTACTTC
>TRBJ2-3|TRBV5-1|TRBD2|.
CASSLELAGGDTQYF
TGCGCCAGCAGCTTGGAACTAGCGGGAGGGGATACGCAGTATTTT
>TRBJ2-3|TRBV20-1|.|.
CSASMVDTQYF
TGCAGTGCTAGTATGGTGGATACGCAGTATTTT
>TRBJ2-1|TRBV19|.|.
CASSIRDRDGSYNEQFF
TGTGCCAGTAGTATTAGGGACCGGGACGGATCCTACAATGAGCAGTTCTTC
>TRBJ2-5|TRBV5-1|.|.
CASSHIMTDETQYF
TGCGCCAGCAGCCACATAATGACAGACGAGACCCAGTACTTC
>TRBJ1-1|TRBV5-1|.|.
CASSLVGLNTEAFF
TGCGCCAGCAGCTTGGTAGGGCTAAACACTGAAGCTTTCTTT
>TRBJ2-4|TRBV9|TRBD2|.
CASTRTSGRGVRAKNIQYF
TGTGCCAGCACCAGGACTAGCGGGAGAGGGGTTAGGGCCAAAAACATTCAGTACTTC
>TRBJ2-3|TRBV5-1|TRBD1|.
CASSHPGRGRSDTQYF
TGCGCCAGCAGCCACCCGGGCAGGGGGCGGTCAGATACGCAGTATTTT
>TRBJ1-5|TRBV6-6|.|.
CASNPRGNQPQHF
TGTGCCAGCAACCCACGGGGCAATCAGCCCCAGCATTTT
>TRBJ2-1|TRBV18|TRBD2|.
CASSNLAGTSGYNEQFF
TGTGCCAGCTCAAACCTAGCCGGGACTAGCGGATACAATGAGCAGTTCTTC
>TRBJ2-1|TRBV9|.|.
CASGGQLEYNEQFF
TGTGCCAGCGGCGGACAGCTTGAATACAATGAGCAGTTCTTC
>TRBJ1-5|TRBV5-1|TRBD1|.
CASSPQGGGQPQHF
TGCGCCAGCAGCCCACAGGGGGGAGGTCAGCCCCAGCATTTT